This T cell receptor (beta chain) came from a study of cytomegalovirus exposure and HLA in healthy donors. Study-level information: Of all 400 or so donors who were genotyped, roughly 81% belonged to the Caucasian-associated ancestry cluster.

PCR primers comprised 60 Vbeta and 13 Jbeta primers. Generated by immunoSEQ multiplex PCR, the TCRdb table keeps only in-frame clones and is missing some. This sample's table has under 200,000 clones. Germline lookup yields CDR1 MNHNS and CDR2 SASEGT. With 7 bases clipped from V and 9 bases from J, the junction kept 10 bases outside the gene matches. The length of the CDR3 is 14 residues. V and J are TRBV6-1 and TRBJ2-7; 12 nucleotides agree with TRBD1. This TCR was recovered from a young woman in good health and CMV-seropositive. Sequenced material: PBMCs. For the CDR3, the DNA is TGTGCCAGCAATTCGGGACAGGGGGCGTTCGGGCAGTACTTC. This codes for CASNSGQGAFGQYF.